This is a list of T cell receptor beta chains from one sample in a study of blood T cell repertoires in COVID-19. Measured with immunoSEQ multiplex PCR; TCRdb has only the in-frame clones, and not every one. Altogether about 160,000 clones are present, approximately 87% being singletons, with the ten largest covering about 4.4%. Sample: PBMCs or T cells enriched from blood (not recorded which). These receptor sequences come from a woman in her forties or fifties who had recovered from COVID-19. The CDR3 runs from the conserved cysteine through the conserved F or W. Each record gives: clone size, D gene, V gene, J gene, CDR3 protein, CDR3 DNA. D genes are given only for firm matches. Not all rows give a size; the values are once, few, many and, for expanded clones, a class.

.,.,TRBV4-1,TRBJ1-6,CASSWRTDSPLHF,TGCGCCAGCAGCTGGCGGACAGATTCACCCCTCCACTTT
.,TRBD2,TRBV7-9,TRBJ2-3,CASSLRLAGVTSTDTQYF,TGTGCCAGCAGCTTACGTCTAGCGGGGGTGACTAGCACAGATACGCAGTATTTT
few,TRBD2,TRBV6-5,TRBJ2-3,CASSPGGDSTDTQYF,TGTGCCAGCAGCCCGGGGGGGGATAGCACAGATACGCAGTATTTT
.,TRBD1,TRBV29-1,TRBJ1-2,CSVGETGGYGYTF,TGCAGCGTTGGGGAAACAGGGGGCTATGGCTACACCTTC
.,TRBD1,TRBV14,TRBJ1-2,CASSPLDRRNYGYTF,TGTGCCAGCAGCCCACTGGACAGGCGTAACTATGGCTACACCTTC
.,TRBD1,TRBV5-4,TRBJ1-1,CASSQQGPTEAFF,TGTGCCAGCAGCCAACAGGGGCCCACTGAAGCTTTCTTT
once,.,TRBV9,TRBJ1-1,CASSVDSEAFF,TGTGCCAGCAGCGTCGACAGTGAAGCTTTCTTT
.,TRBD1,TRBV11-2,TRBJ1-2,CASSFGQATYTF,TGTGCCAGCAGCTTCGGACAGGCCACCTACACCTTC
.,TRBD2,TRBV28,TRBJ2-3,CASTVAGGGTDTQYF,TGTGCCAGCACAGTAGCGGGAGGAGGCACAGATACGCAGTATTTT
.,.,TRBV5-6,TRBJ1-2,CASSLVRGPYGYTF,TGTGCCAGCAGCTTGGTCAGGGGACCCTATGGCTACACCTTC
.,TRBD1,TRBV25-1,TRBJ2-5,CASSRRTGQETQYF,TGTGCCAGCAGTCGGCGGACAGGACAGGAGACCCAGTACTTC
.,TRBD1,TRBV5-1,TRBJ2-5,CASSSRTGQQETQYF,TGCGCCAGCAGCTCCCGGACAGGCCAACAAGAGACCCAGTACTTC
.,.,TRBV30,TRBJ1-4,CAWTHRTVATNEKLFF,TGTGCCTGGACTCACCGGACAGTAGCAACTAATGAAAAACTGTTTTTT
.,.,TRBV6-6,TRBJ1-1,CASRSGGENTEAFF,TGTGCCAGCAGGTCCGGGGGAGAGAACACTGAAGCTTTCTTT
.,TRBD1,TRBV13,TRBJ1-4,CASSLAGQGNEKLFF,TGTGCCAGCAGCTTAGCGGGACAGGGGAATGAAAAACTGTTTTTT
.,.,TRBV6-6,TRBJ2-1,CASSPRGGGQNYNEQFF,TGTGCCAGCAGTCCCCGTGGGGGCGGGCAGAACTACAATGAGCAGTTCTTC
.,.,TRBV28,TRBJ2-1,CASTLGYSYNEQFF,TGTGCCAGCACCCTCGGGTACTCCTACAATGAGCAGTTCTTC
.,TRBD1,TRBV3-1/TRBV3-2,TRBJ2-3,CASRQGGLPTDTQYF,TGTGCCAGCAGACAGGGGGGTCTCCCCACAGATACGCAGTATTTT
.,TRBD1,TRBV5-6,TRBJ1-3,CASSWGTGPLSGNTIYF,TGTGCCAGCAGCTGGGGGACAGGGCCCCTCTCTGGAAACACCATATATTTT
.,.,TRBV7-8,TRBJ2-1,CASSWSPSRDEQFF,TGTGCCAGCAGCTGGAGCCCATCGCGGGATGAGCAGTTCTTC
.,.,TRBV7-3,TRBJ1-1,CASSSGGVVGTEAFF,TGTGCCAGCAGCTCGGGGGGAGTAGTGGGCACTGAAGCTTTCTTT
.,.,TRBV29-1,TRBJ1-2,CSAPDRAYGYTF,TGCAGCGCCCCCGACAGAGCTTATGGCTACACCTTC